The 4 T cell receptor beta chains below were found in one sample sequenced in a study of shared clonotypes between healthy human individuals. Clones were sequenced by immunoSEQ multiplex PCR, and TCRdb holds only the in-frame ones, with some missing. The top ten clones hold more than 1.5% of a sample with about 2.1 million clones, 80% to 95% of them seen once. As defined, naive CD8 cells were CD45RO-negative and positively selected for CCR7, with terminally differentiated effector memory CD45RA+ cells excluded. Source material: naive CD8+ T cells from PBMCs. The receptors stem from a man younger than 35 in good health. Some clones in this sample may be carry-over from other donors' samples.

The V gene is TRBV29-1, the J gene TRBJ2-3, with 7 bases identical to TRBD1. J lost 2 bases, V lost 4 bases, and 6 bases had no gene match. This CDR3 spans 14 amino acids. Germline V lookup: CDR1 SQVTM, CDR2 ANQGSEA. The CDR3, as DNA: TGCAGCGTTGTTGGGGGACAGTACACAGATACGCAGTATTTT. It is translated as CSVVGGQYTDTQYF.

This chain joins TRBV5-4 and TRBJ2-3; 9 bases are a match to TRBD1. Germline V lookup: CDR1 SGHNT, CDR2 YYREEE (reference sequence). CDR3 size: 16 residues. Trimming at V came to 4 bases and at J to 3 bases, leaving 9 bases not matched to a gene. CDR3 loop: CASSPPGTGRTDTQYF. In DNA form, the CDR3 reads TGTGCCAGCAGCCCCCCCGGGACAGGGAGGACAGATACGCAGTATTTT.

The chain recombines TRBV19 with TRBJ2-1, with TRBD2 identical over 10 bases. Germline CDR1 LNHDA, CDR2 SQIVND (reference sequence). CDR3 length: 16 amino acids. The V and J ends lost 3 bases and 8 bases, in that order; junction bases with no gene match: 10. In DNA, the CDR3 is TGTGCCAGTAGTATGGTAAGGGGGACTAGCGCACATGAGCAGTTCTTC. The encoded protein is CASSMVRGTSAHEQFF.

V and J are TRBV27 and TRBJ1-1; D not certain. V lost 0 bases and J 5 bases, leaving 10 bases between the germline ends. Looked up from germline, CDR1 is MNHEY and CDR2 is SMNVEV (reference sequence). This CDR3 spans 14 amino acids. This chain's CDR3 is CASSLSPGFTEAFF. The CDR3, as DNA: TGTGCCAGCAGTTTATCCCCGGGGTTTACTGAAGCTTTCTTT.